This T cell receptor (beta chain) is from a study of cytomegalovirus exposure and HLA in healthy donors. Primers for the PCR totalled 60 Vbeta and 13 Jbeta. Sequencing was performed with immunoSEQ multiplex PCR; in TCRdb, only in-frame clones are kept and a portion is missing. The profile shows under 200,000 clones, roughly 80% of them singletons. Germline V CDR1 and CDR2: MNHNY, SVGAGI (reference sequence). The V end was cut by 5 bases, the J end by 6 bases, with 7 bases between. The CDR3 covers 12 residues. This receptor was obtained from a man in his fifties or sixties in good health and CMV-seronegative. Sequences were obtained from PBMCs. V is TRBV6-6 and J is TRBJ2-2; no reliable D call. DNA for the CDR3: TGTGCCAGCAGTCCCCGGTCCGGGGAGCTGTTTTTT. Translated, it gives CASSPRSGELFF.